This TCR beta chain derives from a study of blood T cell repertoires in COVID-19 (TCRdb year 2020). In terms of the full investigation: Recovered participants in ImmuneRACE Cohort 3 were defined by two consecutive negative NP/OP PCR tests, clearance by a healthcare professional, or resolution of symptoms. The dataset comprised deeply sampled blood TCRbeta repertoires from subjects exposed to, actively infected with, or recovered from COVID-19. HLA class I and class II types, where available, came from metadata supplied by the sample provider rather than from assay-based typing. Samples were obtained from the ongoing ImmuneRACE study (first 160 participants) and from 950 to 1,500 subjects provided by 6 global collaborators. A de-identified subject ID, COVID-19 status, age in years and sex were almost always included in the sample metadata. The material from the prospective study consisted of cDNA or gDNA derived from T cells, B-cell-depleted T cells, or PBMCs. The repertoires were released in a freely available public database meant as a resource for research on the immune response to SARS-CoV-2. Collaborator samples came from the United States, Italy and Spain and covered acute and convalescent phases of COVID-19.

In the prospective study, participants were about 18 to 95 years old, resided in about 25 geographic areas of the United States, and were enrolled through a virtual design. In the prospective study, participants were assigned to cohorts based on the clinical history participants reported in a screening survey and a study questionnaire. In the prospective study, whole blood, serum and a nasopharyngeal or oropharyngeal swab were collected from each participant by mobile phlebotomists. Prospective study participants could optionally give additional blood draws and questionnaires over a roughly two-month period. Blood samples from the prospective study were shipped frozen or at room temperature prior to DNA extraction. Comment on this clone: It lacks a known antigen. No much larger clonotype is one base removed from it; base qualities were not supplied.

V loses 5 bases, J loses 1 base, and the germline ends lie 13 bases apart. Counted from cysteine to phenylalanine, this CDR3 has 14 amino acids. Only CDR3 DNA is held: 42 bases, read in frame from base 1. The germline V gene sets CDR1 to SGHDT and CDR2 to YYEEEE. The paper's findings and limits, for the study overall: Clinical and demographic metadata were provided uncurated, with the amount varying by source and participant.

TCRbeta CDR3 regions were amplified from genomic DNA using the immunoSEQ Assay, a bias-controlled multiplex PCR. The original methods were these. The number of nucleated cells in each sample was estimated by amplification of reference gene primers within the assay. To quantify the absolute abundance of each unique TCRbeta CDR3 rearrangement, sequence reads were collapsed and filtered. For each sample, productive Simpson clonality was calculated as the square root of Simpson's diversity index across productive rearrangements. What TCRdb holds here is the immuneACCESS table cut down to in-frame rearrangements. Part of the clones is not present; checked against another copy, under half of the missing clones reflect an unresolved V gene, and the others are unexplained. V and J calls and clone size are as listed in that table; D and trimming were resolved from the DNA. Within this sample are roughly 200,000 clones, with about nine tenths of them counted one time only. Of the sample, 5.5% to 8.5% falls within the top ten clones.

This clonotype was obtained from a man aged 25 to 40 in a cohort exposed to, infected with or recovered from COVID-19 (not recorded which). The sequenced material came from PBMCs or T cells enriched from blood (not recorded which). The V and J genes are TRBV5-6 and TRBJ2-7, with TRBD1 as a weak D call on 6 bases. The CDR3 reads CASRRADSSYEQYF. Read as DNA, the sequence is TGTGCCAGCAGACGAGCGGACAGTTCCTACGAGCAGTACTTC.